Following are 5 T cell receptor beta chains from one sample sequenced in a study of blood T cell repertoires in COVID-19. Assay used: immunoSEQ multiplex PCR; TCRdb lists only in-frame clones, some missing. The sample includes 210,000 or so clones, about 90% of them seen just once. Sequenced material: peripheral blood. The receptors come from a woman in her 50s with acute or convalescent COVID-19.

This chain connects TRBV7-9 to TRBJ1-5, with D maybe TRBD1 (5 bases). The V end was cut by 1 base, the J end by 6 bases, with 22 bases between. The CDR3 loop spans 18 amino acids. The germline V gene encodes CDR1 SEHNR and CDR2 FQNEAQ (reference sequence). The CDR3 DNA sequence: TGTGCCAGCAGCTTAGGTACTACGACAGAGGGTAGCGGTCAGCCCCAGCATTTT. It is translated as CASSLGTTTEGSGQPQHF.

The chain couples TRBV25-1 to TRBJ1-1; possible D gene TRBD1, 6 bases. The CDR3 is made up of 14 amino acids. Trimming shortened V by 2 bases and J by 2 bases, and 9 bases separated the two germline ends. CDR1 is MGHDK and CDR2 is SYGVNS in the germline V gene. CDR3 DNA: TGTGCCAGCAGTGAACAAGGGGGAAACACTGAAGCTTTCTTT. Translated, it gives CASSEQGGNTEAFF.

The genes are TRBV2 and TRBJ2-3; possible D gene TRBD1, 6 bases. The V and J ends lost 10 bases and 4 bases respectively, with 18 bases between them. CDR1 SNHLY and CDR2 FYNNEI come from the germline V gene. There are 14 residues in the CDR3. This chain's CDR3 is CANSQGPPPDTQYF. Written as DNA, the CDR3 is TGTGCCAACTCTCAGGGGCCTCCCCCAGATACGCAGTATTTT.

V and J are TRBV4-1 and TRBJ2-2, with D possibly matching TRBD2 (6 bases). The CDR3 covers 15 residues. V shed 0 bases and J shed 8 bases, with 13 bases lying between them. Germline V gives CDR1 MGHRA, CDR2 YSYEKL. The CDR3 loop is CASSQDGAGRGELFF. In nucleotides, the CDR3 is TGCGCCAGCAGCCAAGATGGGGCGGGGCGGGGGGAGCTGTTTTTT.

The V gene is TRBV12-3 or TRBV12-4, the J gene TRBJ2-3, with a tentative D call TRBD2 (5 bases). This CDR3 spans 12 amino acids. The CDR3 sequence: CADCRSADTQYF. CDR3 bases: TGTGCGGACTGCCGCTCCGCAGATACGCAGTATTTT.